This T cell receptor beta chain was sequenced during a study of T-cell reconstitution after alpha-beta-depleted transplantation in children. Study results and caveats: The study traced high day-60 TCRbeta diversity in some patients to surviving recipient T cells and thymic progenitors. Two months or so post-transplant, alpha-beta T cells reportedly derived from several hundred expanded graft clones. One year after transplant, T-cell counts and diversity came mostly from newly produced T cells.

Unique molecular identifiers featured in how the TCRbeta library was prepared. MiXCR was run by TCRdb on the PCR reads, yielding one entry per CDR3 protein. The repertoire holds around 25,000 distinct CDR3 sequences, with around 17% as singletons. At least ten counts were recorded for this clonotype. Antigen unknown. This specimen was PBMCs, mostly from graft donor cells, taken 60 days after TCRalphabeta/CD19-depleted stem cell transplant. The TCR originated in a male patient under 10 years old who had a stem cell transplant for acute lymphoblastic leukemia, so the T cells may come from the graft donor.

The CDR3: CAWSTWTGGNYGYTF. CDR3 in DNA: TGTGCCTGGAGTACATGGACAGGGGGTAACTATGGCTACACCTTC. The rearrangement joins TRBV30 to TRBJ1-2; TRBD1 aligns across 10 bases. V dropped 2 bases and J dropped 1; count of bases not matched to a gene: 4. The CDR3 is made up of 15 amino acids. The germline CDR1 and CDR2 sequences are GTSNPN and SVGIG (reference sequence).